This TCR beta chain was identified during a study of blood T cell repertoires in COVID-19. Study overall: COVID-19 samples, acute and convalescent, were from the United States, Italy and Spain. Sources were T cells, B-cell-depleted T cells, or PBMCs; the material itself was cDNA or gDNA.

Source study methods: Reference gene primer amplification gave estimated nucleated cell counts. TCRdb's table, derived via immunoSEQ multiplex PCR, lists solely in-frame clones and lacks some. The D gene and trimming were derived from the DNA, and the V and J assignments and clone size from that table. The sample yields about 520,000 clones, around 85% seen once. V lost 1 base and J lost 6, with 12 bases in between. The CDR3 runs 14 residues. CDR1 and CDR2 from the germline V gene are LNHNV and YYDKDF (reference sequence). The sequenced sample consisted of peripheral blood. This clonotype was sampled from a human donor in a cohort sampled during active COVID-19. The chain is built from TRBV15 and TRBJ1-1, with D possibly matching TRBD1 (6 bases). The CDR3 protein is CATSRVGGQAEAFF. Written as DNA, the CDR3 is TGTGCCACCAGCAGAGTGGGGGGGCAGGCTGAAGCTTTCTTT.